The text below deals with one TCR beta chain. Its binding antigen is unknown. One base away there is no much larger clone; base qualities are not given. Systemically healthy Caucasian individuals from Russia, some 40 in total and aged roughly 6 to 100 years, were included as donors. Each donor gave ten milliliters of peripheral blood, drawn into EDTA-treated Vacutainer tubes. PBMCs were isolated by Ficoll-Paque density-gradient centrifugation, with at least 7 million obtained per sample. Total RNA, at least 5 micrograms per sample, was extracted from PBMCs with Trizol reagent. The percentages of naive CD45RAhigh/CD27high T cells were determined by flow cytometry on a PBMC aliquot from every donor. The library came from 5' RACE. TCRdb shows the sequencer as Illumina HiSeq 2500. A second PCR of roughly 7 to 11 cycles was performed with a sample-barcoded 5' primer and a J-beta primer mix. Each TCR beta cDNA molecule received a unique molecular identifier from a template-switch 5' adaptor carrying 12 random nucleotides. Each sample yielded at least 3 million CDR3-containing paired-end reads. First-strand cDNA was synthesized from all RNA with the Mint cDNA synthesis kit, primed by a TRBC-specific oligonucleotide. All cDNA was treated with uracil-DNA glycosylase and then went through a first 18-cycle PCR with the universal primers M1SS and BC2_uni_R. Turning to the authors' computational methods: For normalization, 1 million high-quality reads, each with a distinct molecular identifier, were randomly selected from each sample. Instead of being binned into consensus sequences, reads with shared molecular identifiers were discarded. CDR3 identification, clonotype clustering and error correction used MiTCR with a Q25 quality threshold and the strictest error-elimination algorithm. A nonparametric unseen species model with Euler transformation was used to estimate a lower bound on total TCR beta diversity. Clones were called with MiXCR by TCRdb after fastp trimmed the public reads at Q25, and only in-frame beta chains were retained. Each CDR3 protein gets just one entry, which takes the most common genes and DNA from the rows behind it. These V and J calls are TCRdb output, not the study's own analysis. The sample data list 910,000 or so distinct CDR3 sequences, and about 51% of these were observed just once. The top ten clones comprise around 21% of the sample.

From a lookup of the germline V gene (reference sequence), CDR1 and CDR2 are MNHEY and SMNVEV. There are 12 amino acids in the CDR3, from cysteine to phenylalanine inclusive. The DNA shown is the 36-base CDR3, in frame from base 1. V is cut by 3 bases and J by 8 bases, and the space between the germline ends is 9 bases. This entry is derived from a study of blood T cells in healthy people across ages (dated by TCRdb to 2015 to 2017). General notes on the study: Template switching captured roughly one uniquely barcoded TCR beta cDNA molecule per two T cells in model experiments. To track age-related changes in TCR beta repertoire diversity, the study relied on deep sequencing normalized with unique cDNA molecular identifiers. The donors were split into four age groups: young (average around 17 years), middle-aged (39), aged (62) and long-lived (roughly 80). Donors of different ages were randomly distributed across sequencing lanes to avoid experimental bias. Using the same blood draw, the study looked at two additional independent replicas of 1 million unique cDNA reads for two donors, one aged 18 to 29 and the other aged 80 or older.

General conclusions and limits of the study: Compared with the aged group, the long-lived group had more naive CD4+ T cells, fewer expanded clones and increased TCR diversity, a pattern suggesting age selection. There was a strong correlation between observed TCR beta diversity and the percentage of naive T cells measured by flow cytometry. As age increased, observed TCR beta diversity per million T cells dropped in a roughly linear way, and a significant reduction was already evident by age 40. The CMV infection status of donors was not known, potentially confounding age-related changes in expanded clonotypes. Total diversity estimates from one million sequenced T cells were considered lower bounds and underestimates. Conclusive comparison of naive and antigen-experienced compartments was prevented by the profiling of bulk unsorted PBMCs.

The rearrangement combines TRBV27 with TRBJ2-3; no D gene is confidently identified. Sequencing was carried out using blood. The receptor was derived from a woman in her fifties or sixties in good health. DNA sequence: TGTGCCAGCAGTTTCCGTCCCGGTACGCAGTATTTT. It is translated as CASSFRPGTQYF.